These 29 T cell receptor beta chains were all obtained from the same sample, sequenced in a study of T cell clones after liver transplantation. Some clones are missing from TCRdb's copy, which holds only in-frame ones; the method was immunoSEQ multiplex PCR. The table lists 75,000 to 100,000 clones, about 84% of them singletons. The sample was CD4+ T cells from blood, taken approximately 3.5 years after liver transplant. The source of these receptors is a human patient who received a liver transplant. The T cells may come from the graft donor.

The chain recombines TRBV7-3 with TRBJ1-1, with 8 bases fitting TRBD1. The CDR3 length is 14 residues. J gave up 11 bases and V 4 bases, and 12 bases lay outside the gene matches. The germline CDR1 and CDR2 sequences are SGHTA and FQGTGA. DNA for the CDR3: TGTGCCAGCAGCTCACAGGGGGACTCACCGAGGGCTTTCTTT. It yields the protein CASSSQGDSPRAFF.

This chain joins TRBV28 and TRBJ2-5, with 11 bases lining up with TRBD1. Trimming at V came to 10 bases and at J to 5 bases, leaving 15 bases not matched to a gene. This CDR3 has 16 residues. CDR1 and CDR2 from the germline V gene are MDHEN and SYDVKM. The CDR3 loop reads CATHTPGTGGKETQYF. The CDR3 coding sequence is TGTGCCACCCATACCCCTGGGACAGGGGGAAAGGAGACCCAGTACTTC.

The rearrangement links TRBV7-9 to TRBJ2-1; weak D call: TRBD2 (5 bases). CDR1 and CDR2 from the germline V gene are SEHNR and FQNEAQ (reference sequence). Trimming shortened V by 5 bases and J by 1 base, and 12 bases separated the two germline ends. CDR3 size: 15 residues. The CDR3 loop reads CASSHRLASYNEQFF. CDR3 DNA: TGTGCCAGCAGCCACCGGCTAGCTTCCTACAATGAGCAGTTCTTC.

This clone was seen a few times. CDR3 coding DNA: TGCAGCGTAAATACAGACAGGGCAGATACGCAGTATTTT. Its protein is CSVNTDRADTQYF. The V and J genes are TRBV29-1 and TRBJ2-3; 7 bases are shared with TRBD1. Germline-derived CDR1 and CDR2 are SQVTM and ANQGSEA. The CDR3 length is 13 residues. With V trimmed by 6 bases and J by 4 bases, 7 bases remained unmatched.

This rearrangement joins TRBV7-2 to TRBJ1-2; 9 nucleotides agree with TRBD1. The CDR3 is made up of 16 amino acids. Germline CDR1 is SGHTA and CDR2 is FQGNSA. The trim removed 7 bases at V and 5 bases at J, leaving 14 bases unmatched. The DNA for the CDR3 is TGTGCCAGCACCCGAAGGCCGGGACAGGGAAATTATGGCTACACCTTC. It translates to CASTRRPGQGNYGYTF. Variable domain in full (rest from reference TRBV7-2 and TRBJ1-2): GAGVSQSPSNKVTEKGKDVELRCDPISGHTALYWYRQSLGQGLEFLIYFQGNSAPDKSGLPSDRFSAERTGGSVSTLTIQRTQQEDSAVYLCASTRRPGQGNYGYTFGSGTRLTVV.

The genes are TRBV18 and TRBJ2-7; no firm D call. Germline V gives CDR1 KGHSH, CDR2 LQKENI. The length of the CDR3 is 15 residues. The V gene lost 5 bases and the J gene lost 5 bases, with 19 bases spanning the gap. CDR3 bases: TGTGCCAGCTCAACCCGATTAAAGAGATTTGACGAGCAGTACTTC. Translating gives CASSTRLKRFDEQYF.

The chain uses TRBV11-3 and TRBJ2-2, with 7 bases that match TRBD1. V trimming: 5 bases; J trimming: 0 bases; junction bases outside the gene matches: 3. This CDR3 comprises 15 residues. CDR1 and CDR2 (germline): SGHNT, YENEEA. CDR3 sequence: CASSPGQTNTGELFF. CDR3 nucleotides: TGTGCCAGCAGCCCGGGACAGACGAACACCGGGGAGCTGTTTTTT.

V is TRBV18 and J is TRBJ2-1; TRBD2 matches at 15 bases. Trimming took 3 bases from V and 4 from J; bases not matched to a gene: 13. The length of the CDR3 is 20 residues. Germline V CDR1 and CDR2: KGHSH, LQKENI. The CDR3 is CASSPLSWTSGRAAYNEQFF. DNA for the CDR3: TGTGCCAGCTCACCTCTTTCTTGGACTAGCGGGAGGGCAGCGTACAATGAGCAGTTCTTC.

This chain connects TRBV28 to TRBJ2-5; D unclear. Germline lookup yields CDR1 MDHEN and CDR2 SYDVKM. V shed 7 bases and J shed 4 bases, with 22 bases lying between them. This CDR3 comprises 16 residues. In nucleotides, the CDR3 is TGTGCCAGCACTCCCCCATATTTTCAATTGGCAGAGACCCAGTACTTC. Amino acid sequence: CASTPPYFQLAETQYF.

The DNA of the CDR3 is TGTGCCAGCAGCTCAGGGGCCGACGGGACTAGCGGCGAGCAGTACTTC. It translates to CASSSGADGTSGEQYF. This chain links TRBV7-8 with TRBJ2-7, with TRBD2 matching 11 bases. With V trimmed by 4 bases and J by 6 bases, 11 bases remained unmatched. The length of the CDR3 is 16 residues. Germline CDR1 is SGHVS and CDR2 is FQNEAQ.

The chain links TRBV9 to TRBJ1-5; possibly TRBD1 for D (5 bases). The CDR3 is 16 residues long. V lost 3 bases, J lost 0 bases, and 13 bases lay in between. Germline V gives CDR1 SGDLS, CDR2 YYNGEE. DNA for the CDR3: TGTGCCAGCAGCGAGCGAGGGGTGAATAGCAATCAGCCCCAGCATTTT. Protein: CASSERGVNSNQPQHF.

In its sample, this clone was seen a few times. The rearrangement joins TRBV10-1 to TRBJ2-3; TRBD2 aligns across 12 bases. CDR3 length: 15 residues. Germline lookup yields CDR1 WNHNN and CDR2 SYGVQD (reference sequence). Trimming removed 4 bases from V and 7 bases from J; junction bases left unmatched: 6. DNA for the CDR3: TGCGCCAGCAGTGGGTCTAGCGGGAGGGGGAATACGCAGTATTTT. Translating it yields CASSGSSGRGNTQYF.

The chain recombines TRBV19 with TRBJ1-2, with D possibly TRBD1 on 5 matching bases. V lost 6 bases, J lost 0 bases, and 11 bases lay in between. Germline loops: CDR1 LNHDA, CDR2 SQIVND (reference sequence). The CDR3 is made up of 14 amino acids. CDR3 protein: CASRLRETNYGYTF. CDR3 DNA sequence: TGTGCCAGTAGGCTCAGGGAAACTAACTATGGCTACACCTTC.

V usage is TRBV18 and J usage is TRBJ1-1; possibly TRBD1 for D (6 bases). The CDR3 spans 14 residues. V lost 3 bases and J 9 bases, leaving 17 bases between the germline ends. The germline CDR1 and CDR2 sequences are KGHSH and LQKENI. The CDR3 DNA reads as TGTGCCAGCTCACCTCTCGGTGAGGGGGTTCAAGCTTTCTTT. Amino acid sequence: CASSPLGEGVQAFF.

This rearrangement joins TRBV11-1 to TRBJ2-5; 8 nucleotides agree with TRBD2. The CDR3 is 16 amino acids. Germline V CDR1 and CDR2: SGHAT, FQDESV (reference sequence). V lost 1 base and J lost 9; bases outside the gene matches: 13. The CDR3: CASSLEQPGPGGAQYF. CDR3 in DNA: TGTGCCAGCAGCTTAGAACAGCCAGGCCCCGGGGGGGCCCAGTACTTC.

The chain is built from TRBV7-6 and TRBJ1-4; 9 bases fit TRBD1. After removal of 3 bases from V and 7 bases from J, the junction contained 6 bases not matched to a gene. The length of the CDR3 is 15 residues. Looked up from germline, CDR1 is SGHVS and CDR2 is FNYEAQ. Here the CDR3 DNA reads TGTGCCAGCAGCTTGAGACAGGGGGGGGCTGAAAAACTGTTTTTT. It encodes CASSLRQGGAEKLFF. Complete variable domain (other parts from reference TRBV7-6 and TRBJ1-4): GAGVSQSPRYKVTKRGQDVALRCDPISGHVSLYWYRQALGQGPEFLTYFNYEAQQDKSGLPNDRFSAERPEGSISTLTIQRTEQRDSAMYRCASSLRQGGAEKLFFGSGTQLSVL.

This clone is a singleton in its sample. The J gene is TRBJ1-1, the V gene TRBV5-1; D might be TRBD1 (5 bases). With 4 bases removed from V and 0 bases from J, the gap between germline ends came to 7 bases. Germline CDR1 SGHRS, CDR2 YFSETQ. The CDR3 runs to 13 residues. CDR3 bases: TGCGCCAGCAGCGGGGGTATGAACACTGAAGCTTTCTTT. Translated: CASSGGMNTEAFF.

This clone was seen only a few times. The chain couples TRBV7-2 to TRBJ2-7; no clear D. The CDR3 runs to 12 residues. Germline loops: CDR1 SGHTA, CDR2 FQGNSA. V lost 5 bases and J lost 7, with 12 bases in between. In nucleotides, the CDR3 is TGTGCCAGCAGCCAGACCGGGCAGGAGCAGTACTTC. Translated, it gives CASSQTGQEQYF.

The chain combines TRBV14 with TRBJ2-7, with D unresolved. Germline CDR1 is SGHDN and CDR2 is FVKESK. The V and J ends lost 5 bases and 7 bases respectively, with 15 bases between them. CDR3 length: 13 residues. CDR3 bases: TGTGCCAGCAGCTCACTTCTTATGGGTGAGCAGTACTTC. Translating it yields CASSSLLMGEQYF.

The chain is built from TRBV4-2 and TRBJ1-2, with D hard to call. The CDR3 is 12 amino acids. Germline loops: CDR1 LGHNA, CDR2 YNFKEQ. V lost 4 bases, J lost 8 bases, and 11 bases lay in between. The DNA of the CDR3 is TGTGCCAGCAGCCTCCTCCAAGGGGGCTACACCTTC. It translates to CASSLLQGGYTF.

CDR3 bases: TGTGCCAGTAGTCCGGACAACTATAATTCACCCCTCCACTTT. Translating gives CASSPDNYNSPLHF. The rearrangement uses TRBV19 and TRBJ1-6; tentatively, D is TRBD1 (5 bases). CDR3 length equals 14 residues. With 5 bases removed from V and 3 bases from J, the gap between germline ends came to 8 bases. Looked up from germline, CDR1 is LNHDA and CDR2 is SQIVND (reference sequence). Using reference TRBV19 and TRBJ1-6 for the parts outside the CDR3, the full variable domain is DGGITQSPKYLFRKEGQNVTLSCEQNLNHDAMYWYRQDPGQGLRLIYYSQIVNDFQKGDIAEGYSVSREKKESFPLTVTSAQKNPTAFYLCASSPDNYNSPLHFGNGTRLTVT.

This chain's CDR3 is CATSRGGAGISGELFF. The CDR3 coding sequence is TGTGCCACCAGCAGAGGAGGGGCCGGGATTTCCGGGGAGCTGTTTTTT. The rearrangement joins TRBV15 to TRBJ2-2; either TRBD1 or TRBD2 may fit D (5 bases each). Germline V lookup: CDR1 LNHNV, CDR2 YYDKDF (reference sequence). With 1 base removed from V and 6 bases from J, the gap between germline ends came to 15 bases. The CDR3 covers 16 residues.

The chain is built from TRBV27 and TRBJ2-3; unclear D gene. Germline values: CDR1 MNHEY, CDR2 SMNVEV (reference sequence). This CDR3 is built from 14 residues. V lost 2 bases to trimming and J lost 1 base, with 7 bases between them. This CDR3 is CASSLSQGTDTQYF. CDR3 DNA: TGTGCCAGCAGTTTAAGCCAGGGCACAGATACGCAGTATTTT.

V and J are TRBV6-1 and TRBJ1-1; no definite D call. Trimming left V 4 bases short and J 4 bases short, with 22 bases between. The CDR3 length is 17 residues. Germline V gene data show CDR1 as MNHNS and CDR2 as SASEGT. CDR3 coding DNA: TGTGCCAGCAGTGCCCGGTTCCGCAAGGGTCGTGGCACTGAAGCTTTCTTT. Its protein is CASSARFRKGRGTEAFF.

The CDR3 nucleotides are TGTGCCAGCAGCGGCACTGACAGGGTCGAGCAGTACTTC. This sequence encodes CASSGTDRVEQYF. The rearrangement links TRBV5-6 to TRBJ2-7, with 7 bases identical to TRBD1. CDR1 and CDR2 (germline): SGHDT, YYEEEE. V lost 4 bases and J lost 6; bases outside the gene matches: 7. This CDR3 has 13 amino acids.

The CDR3 DNA sequence: TGCGCCAGCAGCTTGGACAGAGTGAACACTGAAGCTTTCTTT. Protein: CASSLDRVNTEAFF. The chain links TRBV5-1 to TRBJ1-1; the D is unclear. The length of the CDR3 is 14 residues. With 0 bases removed from V and 0 bases from J, the gap between germline ends came to 6 bases. CDR1 is SGHRS, CDR2 YFSETQ, per germline.

The J gene is TRBJ1-2, the V gene TRBV9; tentative D call: TRBD1 (6 bases). This CDR3 has 12 residues. Germline-derived CDR1 and CDR2 are SGDLS and YYNGEE. The V end was cut by 1 base, the J end by 7 bases, with 8 bases between. Here the CDR3 DNA reads TGTGCCAGCAGCGTAAAAGGGGGTGGCTACACCTTC. Its translation: CASSVKGGGYTF.

This chain uses TRBV11-2 with TRBJ1-2; tentatively, D is TRBD1 (5 bases). V shed 0 bases and J shed 4 bases, with 12 bases lying between them. CDR3 length: 15 amino acids. Germline V CDR1 and CDR2: SGHAT, FQNNGV. In DNA, the CDR3 is TGTGCCAGCAGCTTAGATCTAACGGGGACCTATGGCTACACCTTC. This gives the protein CASSLDLTGTYGYTF.

The rearrangement links TRBV5-1 to TRBJ2-2, with D possibly TRBD2 on 7 matching bases. The CDR3 has 14 amino acids. In germline, CDR1 is SGHRS, CDR2 YFSETQ. Between the trimmed V and J ends, which lost 5 bases and 2 bases, there was a span of 10 bases. CDR3 in DNA: TGCGCCAGCAGAGGGGGGGCCAACACCGGGGAGCTGTTTTTT. Its translation: CASRGGANTGELFF.